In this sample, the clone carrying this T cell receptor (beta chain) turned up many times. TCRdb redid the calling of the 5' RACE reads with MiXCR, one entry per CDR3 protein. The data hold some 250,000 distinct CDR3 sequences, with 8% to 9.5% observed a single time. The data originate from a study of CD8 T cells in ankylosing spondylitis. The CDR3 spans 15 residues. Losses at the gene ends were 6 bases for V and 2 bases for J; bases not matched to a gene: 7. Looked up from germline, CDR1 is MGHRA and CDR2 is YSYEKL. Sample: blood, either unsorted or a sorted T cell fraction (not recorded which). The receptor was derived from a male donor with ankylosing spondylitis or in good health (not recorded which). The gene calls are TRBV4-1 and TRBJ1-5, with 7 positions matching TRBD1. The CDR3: CASSQTGKGNQPQHF. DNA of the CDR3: TGCGCCAGCAGTCAGACAGGGAAGGGCAATCAGCCCCAGCATTTT.